The text below deals with one T cell receptor beta chain. With V trimmed by 2 bases and J by 3 bases, 8 bases remained unmatched. The CDR3 consists of 16 residues. Germline V lookup: CDR1 LGHNA, CDR2 YSLEER. This specimen comes from a study of blood T cell repertoires in COVID-19. The method was immunoSEQ multiplex PCR; TCRdb's version includes in-frame clones alone and lacks a portion of them. The sample records 200,000 or so clones, about four fifths being singletons. The source of this sequence is a man aged 60-69 years who had recovered from COVID-19. The sample consisted of PBMCs or T cells enriched from blood (not recorded which). V gene TRBV4-3 combines with J gene TRBJ1-1; 8 bases match TRBD1. CDR3 in DNA: TGCGCCAGCAGCCAAATTCGGACAGGGCCGGACACTGAAGCTTTCTTT. This codes for CASSQIRTGPDTEAFF.